This T cell receptor beta chain was obtained from a study of T cells after yellow fever vaccination. About the research overall: Preparation of the low-cell-number fractions used SMART-Seq v4 Ultra Low Input. General study results and limits: Bulk-population clonotypes that are abundant could appear as contaminants in FACS-sorted repertoires. A secondary response was less intense yet reached its peak sooner, at day 5 versus 15.

V shed 10 bases and J shed 0 bases, with 19 bases lying between them. The CDR3 consists of 15 residues. Germline CDR1 is ENHRY and CDR2 is SYGVKD. A 5'RACE template-switching step, the method used to make TCR cDNA, added a universal primer site and UMIs. TCRdb re-analysed the 5' RACE reads in MiXCR, keeping a single row per CDR3 protein. The sample holds some 200,000 distinct CDR3 sequences; roughly 3% are singletons and the top ten take 3.2%. Worth noting for this clonotype: Its antigen remains unidentified.

The receptor comes from a man aged 18 to 29 who received the YFV17D yellow fever vaccine. The chain recombines TRBV10-3 with TRBJ2-7; D is tentatively TRBD1 or TRBD2 (7 bases each). The material was CD4+ T cells sorted from PBMCs, obtained 10 days after the yellow fever booster vaccination. CDR3 region: CATRGATGSSYEQYF. DNA for the CDR3: TGTGCCACCCGGGGGGCGACAGGGAGCTCCTACGAGCAGTACTTC.